This T cell receptor (beta chain) was found in a study of blood T cell repertoires in COVID-19. On the study more broadly: Nucleic acid was either cDNA or gDNA, and it came from T cells, B-cell-depleted T cells, or PBMCs.

Repertoires were generated with immunoSEQ multiplex PCR, while TCRdb's copy carries only in-frame clones and drops some. Of around 250,000 clones listed, roughly 86% were seen once; the top ten hold 5.5% to 7.5%. From germline, CDR1 is KGHDR and CDR2 SFDVKD. V gave up 5 bases and J gave up 2 bases; unmatched junction bases: 5. The CDR3 contains 15 residues. The sequencing input was peripheral blood. The chain joins TRBV24-1 to TRBJ2-7, with 10 bases aligning to TRBD1. The source of this sequence is a woman aged 70-85 years with active or convalescent COVID-19. The CDR3: CATSATGQGTYEQYF. The CDR3 nucleotides are TGTGCCACCAGTGCCACGGGACAGGGGACCTACGAGCAGTACTTC.